The rows below give T cell receptor beta chains drawn from one sample of a study of siplizumab effects on memory and regulatory T cells. Repertoires were generated with immunoSEQ multiplex PCR, while TCRdb's copy carries only in-frame clones and drops some. The table includes approximately 97,000 clones, about 93% detected once. The sequenced sample consisted of CD4+ T cells sorted from blood. Receptors originate from a human donor in good health. CDR3s include the opening cysteine and the closing phenylalanine or tryptophan. The D gene is left open where the match is weak. Clone size is not always given. Where it is, it says once, few, many or a class for expanded clones.

>TRBJ1-1|-|-|TRBV2
CASSEISGNTEAFF
TGTGCCAGCAGTGAAATCTCGGGGAACACTGAAGCTTTCTTT
>TRBJ1-1|-|-|TRBV18
CASSPGGVAEAFF
TGTGCCAGCTCACCAGGGGGGGTAGCTGAAGCTTTCTTT
>TRBJ2-1|-|TRBD2|TRBV6-4
CASSPTSGPYNEQFF
TGTGCCAGCAGCCCGACTAGCGGGCCTTACAATGAGCAGTTCTTC
>TRBJ2-1|-|-|TRBV5-5
CASSLAASTYNEQFF
TGTGCCAGCAGCTTGGCGGCCAGCACCTACAATGAGCAGTTCTTC
>TRBJ1-4|-|-|TRBV30
CAWSSGFNEKLFF
TGTGCCTGGAGTTCCGGATTTAATGAAAAACTGTTTTTT
>TRBJ1-3|-|-|TRBV10-3
CANRAESGGNTIYF
TGTGCCAACCGAGCCGAGTCAGGAGGAAACACCATATATTTT
>TRBJ2-7|-|TRBD1|TRBV29-1
CSVAGTGVGEQYF
TGCAGCGTTGCCGGGACAGGGGTCGGAGAGCAGTACTTC
>TRBJ1-5|once|TRBD1|TRBV19
CASSKGGSGIVGNQPQHF
TGTGCCAGTAGTAAAGGGGGCTCAGGAATAGTGGGCAATCAGCCCCAGCATTTT
>TRBJ2-3|-|TRBD2|TRBV28
CASSLGGSGTDTQYF
TGTGCCAGCAGTTTGGGCGGGAGTGGGACAGATACGCAGTATTTT
>TRBJ2-5|once|TRBD2|TRBV27
CASSFSGTSVAETQYF
TGTGCCAGCAGTTTCTCTGGGACTAGCGTTGCGGAGACCCAGTACTTC
>TRBJ1-1|-|TRBD1|TRBV19
CASGQNRGGTEAFF
TGTGCCAGCGGACAAAACAGGGGGGGCACTGAAGCTTTCTTT
>TRBJ1-2|-|-|TRBV6-1
CASSELQYYGYTF
TGTGCCAGCAGTGAATTACAGTACTATGGCTACACCTTC
>TRBJ1-1|-|-|TRBV7-2
CASSLVRGNTEAFF
TGTGCCAGCAGCTTAGTTCGGGGAAACACTGAAGCTTTCTTT
>TRBJ1-1|-|TRBD1|TRBV5-1
CASSLGQAREAFF
TGCGCCAGCAGCCTCGGACAGGCCCGTGAAGCTTTCTTT
>TRBJ1-2|-|TRBD1|TRBV6-5
CASSRGQGASGGYTF
TGTGCCAGCAGCAGGGGACAGGGGGCGTCGGGTGGCTACACCTTC
>TRBJ2-6|-|-|TRBV12-2
CASRSKYSIHSGANVLTF
TGTGCAAGTCGCTCTAAATACTCAATCCACTCTGGGGCCAACGTCCTGACTTTC
>TRBJ1-2|-|-|TRBV18
CASSGAGGYTF
TGTGCCAGCTCCGGTGCCGGGGGCTACACCTTC
>TRBJ2-1|-|TRBD2|TRBV6-1
CASSELAASYNEQFF
TGTGCCAGCAGTGAACTAGCGGCCTCCTACAATGAGCAGTTCTTC
>TRBJ1-1|once|-|TRBV5-4
CASSLTEVDTWFEAFF
TGTGCCAGCAGCTTGACAGAAGTTGACACCTGGTTTGAAGCTTTCTTT
>TRBJ2-3|few|-|TRBV11-2
CASSFSGADTQYF
TGTGCCAGCAGCTTTTCAGGGGCAGATACGCAGTATTTT
>TRBJ1-4|-|-|TRBV14
CASSQIGKDEKLFF
TGTGCCAGCAGCCAAATAGGGAAGGATGAAAAACTGTTTTTT
>TRBJ2-6|-|-|TRBV27
CASSLFAGSGANVLTF
TGTGCCAGCAGTTTATTTGCGGGTTCTGGGGCCAACGTCCTGACTTTC
>TRBJ2-1|-|TRBD2|TRBV11-2
CASSLDPYVLAGGSYNEQFF
TGTGCCAGCAGCTTAGACCCCTACGTCCTAGCGGGAGGCTCCTACAATGAGCAGTTCTTC
>TRBJ2-7|-|-|TRBV27
CASSLKLQGTEQYF
TGTGCCAGCAGCTTAAAATTACAGGGTACCGAGCAGTACTTC
>TRBJ1-5|-|TRBD1|TRBV19
CASSIDRGHQPQHF
TGTGCCAGTAGTATCGACAGGGGCCATCAGCCCCAGCATTTT
>TRBJ1-6|-|TRBD1|TRBV4-2
CASSQTRTGGNSPLHF
TGTGCCAGCAGCCAAACGCGGACAGGGGGAAATTCACCCCTCCACTTT
>TRBJ1-4|-|-|TRBV4-1
CASSQFRLEKLFF
TGCGCCAGCAGCCAGTTCCGACTTGAAAAACTGTTTTTT
>TRBJ1-1|once|-|TRBV5-1
CASSPSRGSMNTEAFF
TGCGCCAGCAGCCCCTCCCGGGGATCCATGAACACTGAAGCTTTCTTT
>TRBJ2-1|-|-|TRBV5-1
CASSLGPGWMFF
TGCGCCAGCAGCTTGGGTCCTGGGTGGATGTTCTTC
>TRBJ2-3|-|-|TRBV18
CASSRPGSRGVDTQYF
TGTGCCAGCTCGCGTCCAGGGTCGAGGGGCGTAGATACGCAGTATTTT
>TRBJ1-2|-|-|TRBV10-3
CAISDRVDQKGDGYTF
TGTGCCATCAGTGACCGCGTGGACCAGAAGGGGGATGGCTACACCTTC
>TRBJ2-6|-|-|TRBV21-1
CASSNPQPGANVLTF
TGTGCCAGCAGCAATCCCCAGCCTGGGGCCAACGTCCTGACTTTC
>TRBJ2-4|-|-|TRBV28
CASSLSRGDKNIQYF
TGTGCCAGCAGTTTAAGCAGGGGCGACAAAAACATTCAGTACTTC
>TRBJ1-5|-|TRBD1|TRBV7-8
CASSSTGGRGNQPQHF
TGTGCCAGCAGTTCGACAGGGGGCAGAGGCAATCAGCCCCAGCATTTT
>TRBJ2-3|-|-|TRBV28
CASRISTTQYF
TGTGCCAGCAGAATCAGTACTACGCAGTATTTT
>TRBJ2-5|-|-|TRBV14
CASSQLETQYF
TGTGCCAGCAGCCAACTGGAGACCCAGTACTTC
>TRBJ2-2|-|-|TRBV6-1
CVAVSNTGELFF
TGCGTAGCGGTTTCGAACACCGGGGAGCTGTTTTTT
>TRBJ2-4|-|TRBD2|TRBV10-3
CAISEEPGGAKNIQYF
TGTGCCATCAGTGAAGAACCGGGGGGAGCCAAAAACATTCAGTACTTC
>TRBJ2-7|-|TRBD1|TRBV28
CAIRTEGQGFYEQYF
TGTGCCATCCGAACCGAGGGACAGGGTTTTTACGAGCAGTACTTC
>TRBJ1-2|-|-|TRBV28
CASSLHQAIYGYTF
TGTGCCAGCAGTCTTCATCAGGCCATCTATGGCTACACCTTC